This TCR beta chain was obtained from a study of tumor and adjacent non-tumor tissue in lung cancer. Study summary: Each sample yielded some 4 million productive TCRbeta reads on average. Points from the study as a whole: Patients with more diverse tumor TCRs had worse survival.

Three rounds of nested PCR, following a modified ARM-PCR protocol, produced the TCRbeta library. TCRdb analysed the multiplex PCR reads with MiXCR anew, one entry per CDR3 protein. The sample gives over 40,000 distinct CDR3 sequences, around 67% of which show up once; under 20% is in the top ten. This clonotype was observed a single time. Its antigen remains unidentified. The template was RNA from unsorted bulk tissue. More than 3 cm separated this lung sample from the edge of the tumor. The CDR3 extends over 13 amino acids. CDR1 and CDR2 (germline): MDHEN, SYDVKM. The clonotype comes from a woman in her thirties or forties with non-small cell lung cancer. Sequenced material: distant non-tumor lung tissue. The rearrangement joins TRBV28 to TRBJ2-7, with D unclear. The CDR3 sequence: CGTRVQSLPEQYF. CDR3 nucleotides: TGTGGCACCAGAGTCCAATCCCTCCCCGAGCAGTACTTC. Together with reference TRBV28 and TRBJ2-7, the CDR3 gives the full variable domain: DVKVTQSSRYLVKRTGEKVFLECVQDMDHENMFWYRQDPGLGLRLIYFSYDVKMKEKGDIPEGYSVSREKKERFSLILESASTNQTSMYLCGTRVQSLPEQYFGPGTRLTVT.